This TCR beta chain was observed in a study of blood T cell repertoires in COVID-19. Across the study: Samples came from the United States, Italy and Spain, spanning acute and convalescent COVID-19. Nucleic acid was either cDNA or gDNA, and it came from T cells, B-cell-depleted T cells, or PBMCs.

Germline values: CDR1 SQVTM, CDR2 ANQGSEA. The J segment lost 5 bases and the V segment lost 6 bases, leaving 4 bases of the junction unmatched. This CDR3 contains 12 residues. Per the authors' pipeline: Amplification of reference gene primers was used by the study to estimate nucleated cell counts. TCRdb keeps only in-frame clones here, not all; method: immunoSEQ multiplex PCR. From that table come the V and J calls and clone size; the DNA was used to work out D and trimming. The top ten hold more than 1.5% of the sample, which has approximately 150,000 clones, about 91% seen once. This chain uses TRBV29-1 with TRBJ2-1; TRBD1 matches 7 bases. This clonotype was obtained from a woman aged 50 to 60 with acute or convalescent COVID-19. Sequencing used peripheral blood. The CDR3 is CSVRQGDNEQFF. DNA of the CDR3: TGCAGCGTGAGGCAGGGGGACAATGAGCAGTTCTTC.